This is a list of T cell receptor beta chains from one sample in a study of cytomegalovirus exposure and HLA in healthy donors. Method: immunoSEQ multiplex PCR; TCRdb's copy keeps in-frame clones and lacks some. This table has around 120,000 clones, just under 75% appearing once. Sequences were obtained from PBMCs. Receptors were obtained from a man aged 50 or older in good health and CMV-seropositive. Each CDR3 is given with its conserved first and last residue. The D gene is left open where the match is weak. A clone size is listed for some rows: how often the clone was seen (once, few, many), or a class if it is expanded.

NA	TRBV23-1	TRBJ1-3	15	NA	TGCGCCAAACGGGGAGGTTCTTCGTATGGAAACACCATATATTTT	CAKRGGSSYGNTIYF
NA	TRBV19	TRBJ2-7	15	NA	TGTGCCAGTAGCCATGGAGGGGGCAGAGCCTACGAGCAGTACTTC	CASSHGGGRAYEQYF
NA	TRBV7-7	TRBJ2-5	13	NA	TGTGCCAGCAGCCGGGGGTACCAAGAGACCCAGTACTTC	CASSRGYQETQYF
NA	TRBV5-1	TRBJ1-3	15	NA	TGCGCCAGCAGCCTATCCGGGGTTTCTGGAAACACCATATATTTT	CASSLSGVSGNTIYF
NA	TRBV20-1	TRBJ2-7	11	NA	TGCAGTGCTAGGACAGTAAACGAGCAGTACTTC	CSARTVNEQYF
NA	TRBV5-1	TRBJ2-1	14	TRBD2	TGCGCCAGCAGCTTGCGGGGGGACTACAATGAGCAGTTCTTC	CASSLRGDYNEQFF
once	TRBV28	TRBJ2-7	18	NA	TGTGCCAGCAGTTTTATCCCATCGGGACTCCATCTACTTTACGAGCAGTACTTC	CASSFIPSGLHLLYEQYF
NA	TRBV7-9	TRBJ2-3	16	NA	TGTGCCAGCAGCCGGGACTCCAGGCGACCCACAGATACGCAGTATTTT	CASSRDSRRPTDTQYF
once	TRBV5-1	TRBJ2-7	14	TRBD1	TGCGCCAGCAGCGAGACAGGGGTCTCCTACGAGCAGTACTTC	CASSETGVSYEQYF
NA	TRBV7-8	TRBJ1-1	12	NA	TGTGCCAGCAGCTCGGCCTCAGGGGAAGCTTTCTTT	CASSSASGEAFF
NA	TRBV5-5	TRBJ1-5	15	NA	TGTGCCAGCAGCTTGTTCGGACAGAGCAATCAGCCCCAGCATTTT	CASSLFGQSNQPQHF
NA	TRBV5-1	TRBJ1-2	12	TRBD1	TGCGCCAGCAGCACCGGACAGGAGGGCTACACCTTC	CASSTGQEGYTF
once	TRBV5-1	TRBJ1-2	14	NA	TGCGCCAGCAGCTTGGCTGGAGGAGCCTATGGCTACACCTTC	CASSLAGGAYGYTF
NA	TRBV5-1	TRBJ2-7	16	TRBD2	TGCGCCAGCAGCTTGAACGGGAGGGCCTCGGGCCACGAGCAGTACTTC	CASSLNGRASGHEQYF
few	TRBV5-1	TRBJ1-2	13	NA	TGCGCCAGCACTGCGGGGGACAACTATGGCTACACCTTC	CASTAGDNYGYTF
NA	TRBV7-3	TRBJ2-6	15	NA	TGTGCCAGCAGCTCCAGGGGTTCTGGGGCCAACGTCCTGACTTTC	CASSSRGSGANVLTF
NA	TRBV19	TRBJ2-7	15	NA	TGTGCCAGTAGTATCCGCGGGCCCCCGGTTTACGAGCAGTACTTC	CASSIRGPPVYEQYF
few	TRBV19	TRBJ1-2	13	NA	TGTGCCAGTAGTCTCCGGGATAAATATGGCTACACCTTC	CASSLRDKYGYTF
NA	TRBV6-1	TRBJ1-2	14	TRBD1	TGTGCCAGCAGTGAATTGAGAGGGGGCGGTGGCTACACCTTC	CASSELRGGGGYTF
NA	TRBV7-7	TRBJ2-3	13	TRBD2	TGTGCCAGCAGCTCTACCGGGACTAGCGCGCAGTATTTT	CASSSTGTSAQYF
NA	TRBV14	TRBJ2-3	18	NA	TGTGCCAGCAGCCAAAATAGGGGCAGCTTCCCTGGCACAGATACGCAGTATTTT	CASSQNRGSFPGTDTQYF
few	TRBV4-1	TRBJ2-1	18	TRBD2	TGCGCCAGCAGCCCGGGACTAGCGGGAGGGCCTCTCCACAATGAGCAGTTCTTC	CASSPGLAGGPLHNEQFF
NA	TRBV5-1	TRBJ1-3	14	NA	TGCGCCAGTTCTACAGGATACTCTGGAAACACCATATATTTT	CASSTGYSGNTIYF
NA	TRBV25-1	TRBJ1-4	16	TRBD1	TGTGCCAGCAGTGATAGGGGACAGGGGGCGCACGAAAAACTGTTTTTT	CASSDRGQGAHEKLFF
NA	TRBV5-6	TRBJ1-1	14	TRBD1	TGTGCCAGCAGCTTGGAGGGGACAGGGACTGAAGCTTTCTTT	CASSLEGTGTEAFF
few	TRBV9	TRBJ1-1	12	NA	TGTGCCAGCGGGGCAGGACTAACTGAAGCTTTCTTT	CASGAGLTEAFF
few	TRBV28	TRBJ2-7	15	TRBD2	TGTGCCAGCAGCCAAGCGGGGTTTATCTCCTACGAGCAGTACTTC	CASSQAGFISYEQYF
NA	TRBV21-1	TRBJ1-2	18	NA	TGTGCCAGCAGCACCCTAGGCCCCGACAGGGGGCTTAACTATGGCTACACCTTC	CASSTLGPDRGLNYGYTF
NA	TRBV9	TRBJ2-3	21	TRBD2	TGTGCCAGCAGCGTAGACCCCAGCGGGGGGGGACTAGCGGGAAGGTTGGATACGCAGTATTTT	CASSVDPSGGGLAGRLDTQYF
NA	TRBV15	TRBJ2-5	15	TRBD2	TGTGCCACCAGCCCGGGACTAGCGGATGAAGAGACCCAGTACTTC	CATSPGLADEETQYF
NA	TRBV6-6	TRBJ2-7	16	NA	TGTGCCAGTTCTCTAGGGCGCCAGGGGACGGGGTACGAGCAGTACTTC	CASSLGRQGTGYEQYF
NA	TRBV2	TRBJ2-1	15	NA	TGTGCCAGCATTTCTAATGGGGGGGGCGGGAATGAGCAGTTCTTC	CASISNGGGGNEQFF
NA	TRBV9	TRBJ2-6	15	NA	TGTGCCAGCAGCGTAGCAGGGTACGGGGCCAACGTCCTGACTTTC	CASSVAGYGANVLTF
NA	TRBV18	TRBJ1-1	16	NA	TGTGCCAGCTCACCACAGCCAGGGGCCCTGAACACTGAAGCTTTCTTT	CASSPQPGALNTEAFF
once	TRBV9	TRBJ2-7	13	NA	TGTGCCAGCAGCGCCCCGTCACTAGCCAAGCAGTACTTC	CASSAPSLAKQYF
NA	TRBV5-6	TRBJ2-7	14	TRBD1	TGTGCCAGCAGGCCGGGACAGGCTTCATACGAGCAGTACTTC	CASRPGQASYEQYF
NA	TRBV9	TRBJ2-1	15	TRBD2	TGTGCCAGCAGTCGTAGCGGGGGGGAATTCAATGAGCAGTTCTTC	CASSRSGGEFNEQFF
once	TRBV10-3	TRBJ2-7	17	TRBD1	TGTGCCATCAGTGAATCTAGGGGACAGGGGTTTTCCTACGAGCAGTACTTC	CAISESRGQGFSYEQYF
few	TRBV4-1	TRBJ2-7	16	NA	TGCGCCAGCAGCCAAGATGGGAGACAGGGAGGCTACGAGCAGTACTTC	CASSQDGRQGGYEQYF
few	TRBV6-5	TRBJ1-6	14	NA	TGTGCCAGCAGCTCAGGACAGCGCCCGGATCCCCTCCACTTT	CASSSGQRPDPLHF
once	TRBV11-2	TRBJ2-5	15	NA	TGTGCCAGCAGCTTAGATGGGCAGGGTCAAGAGACCCAGTACTTC	CASSLDGQGQETQYF
few	TRBV27	TRBJ1-2	14	NA	TGTGCCAGCAGTTTATCGAAGAGTGGGCTTGGCTACACCTTC	CASSLSKSGLGYTF
NA	TRBV19	TRBJ1-3	19	TRBD1	TGTGCCAGTACTCCGGGACAGGGGCGCCACCTAAGCTCTGGAAACACCATATATTTT	CASTPGQGRHLSSGNTIYF
NA	TRBV2	TRBJ1-2	16	TRBD1	TGTGCCAGCAAGGATAGCACGCGGGGGACAGGCGATGGCTACACCTTC	CASKDSTRGTGDGYTF
NA	TRBV5-1	TRBJ1-1	16	TRBD1	TGCGCCAGCAGGGGTGGACAGGGATTAACCGACACTGAAGCTTTCTTT	CASRGGQGLTDTEAFF
NA	TRBV6-1	TRBJ1-2	15	NA	TGTGCCAGCACCAAAGGCGGGGGTTGGGACTATGGCTACACCTTC	CASTKGGGWDYGYTF
NA	TRBV18	TRBJ1-5	16	NA	TGTGCCAGCTCACCAGGAGGAGGGGACCGCAATCAGCCCCAGCATTTT	CASSPGGGDRNQPQHF
NA	TRBV6-5	TRBJ1-2	14	NA	TGTGCCAGCAGTTACTTATCCACAGATTATGGCTACACCTTC	CASSYLSTDYGYTF
NA	TRBV5-1	TRBJ2-7	15	NA	TGCGCCAGCAGCTTCGGTTTCGCTCGAATCGGCGAGCAGTACTTC	CASSFGFARIGEQYF
NA	TRBV18	TRBJ1-6	15	TRBD1	TGTGCCAGCTCGCCCGGGACAGGAGAGAATTCACCCCTCCACTTT	CASSPGTGENSPLHF